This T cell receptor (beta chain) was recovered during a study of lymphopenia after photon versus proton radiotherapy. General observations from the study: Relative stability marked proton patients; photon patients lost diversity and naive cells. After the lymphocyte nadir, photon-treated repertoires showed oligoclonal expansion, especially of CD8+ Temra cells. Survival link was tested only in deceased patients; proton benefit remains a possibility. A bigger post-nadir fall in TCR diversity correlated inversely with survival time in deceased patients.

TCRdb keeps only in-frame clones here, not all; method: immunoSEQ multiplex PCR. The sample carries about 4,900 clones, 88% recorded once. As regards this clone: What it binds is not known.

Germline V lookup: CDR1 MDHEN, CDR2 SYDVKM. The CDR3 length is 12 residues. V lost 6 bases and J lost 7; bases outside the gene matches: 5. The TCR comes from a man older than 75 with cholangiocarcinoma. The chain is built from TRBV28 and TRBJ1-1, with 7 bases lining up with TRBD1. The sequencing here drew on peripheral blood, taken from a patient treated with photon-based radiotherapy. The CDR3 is CASRASGGEAFF. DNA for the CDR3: TGTGCCAGCAGGGCGTCAGGGGGTGAAGCTTTCTTT.